This TCR beta chain was sequenced during a study of graft-versus-host responses after intestinal transplantation. Study observations and caveats: The authors found GvH clones in recipient marrow, some appearing first in ileum or blood.

To note about this clone: The antigen is undetermined.

The CDR3 runs to 18 residues. Germline lookup yields CDR1 SGHVS and CDR2 FQNEAQ. With V trimmed by 5 bases and J by 0 bases, 13 bases remained unmatched. Profiled with immunoSEQ multiplex PCR; TCRdb holds only in-frame clones, not every one. Of under 100,000 clones detected, over 75% appear once; the ten largest clones hold about 16%. The origin of this receptor is a human patient who received an intestinal transplant, so some T cells may come from the graft donor. The material sequenced was PBMCs, taken about 460 days after intestinal transplant. This chain connects TRBV7-8 to TRBJ1-5; 7 nucleotides line up with TRBD1. The CDR3 here is CASSRRQGGGYSNQPQHF. CDR3 in DNA: TGTGCCAGCAGCCGGAGACAGGGAGGGGGATATAGCAATCAGCCCCAGCATTTT.